Below, 22 T cell receptor beta chains from the same sample are listed, as sequenced in a study of blood T cell repertoires in COVID-19. Measured with immunoSEQ multiplex PCR; TCRdb has only the in-frame clones, and not every one. The table lists 150,000 to 200,000 clones, 70% to 90% of them singletons. The sequencing sample was made of peripheral blood. These receptors all stem from a human donor with active or convalescent COVID-19. The donor label of this sample is uncertain.

This chain uses TRBV28 with TRBJ1-2; D perhaps matches TRBD1 (6 bases). Trimming shortened V by 8 bases and J by 8 bases, and 15 bases separated the two germline ends. Germline CDR1 is MDHEN and CDR2 is SYDVKM. This CDR3 is built from 12 residues. The DNA of the CDR3 is TGTGCCAGCCAACTGCGGGGGCACGGCTACACCTTC. Translating it yields CASQLRGHGYTF.

V gene TRBV7-8 combines with J gene TRBJ1-4; 7 bases are shared with TRBD1. The J segment lost 8 bases and the V segment lost 2 bases, leaving 11 bases of the junction unmatched. The germline V gene has CDR1 SGHVS and CDR2 FQNEAQ. This CDR3 contains 16 residues. CDR3 in amino acids: CASSLMVSGGWEKLFF. The CDR3, as DNA: TGTGCCAGCAGCTTAATGGTATCAGGGGGTTGGGAAAAACTGTTTTTT.

This clone occurred a few times. The rearrangement joins TRBV4-2 to TRBJ2-3; D may be TRBD2 (5 bases). CDR3 length: 16 amino acids. V gave up 0 bases and J gave up 0 bases, with 10 bases separating them. The germline V gene encodes CDR1 LGHNA and CDR2 YNFKEQ. The CDR3 region is CASSQDKGGSTDTQYF. DNA of the CDR3: TGTGCCAGCAGCCAAGATAAGGGCGGGAGCACAGATACGCAGTATTTT.

The chain joins TRBV5-1 to TRBJ1-2; D unresolved. V was clipped by 6 bases and J by 6 bases, with 21 bases between them. The CDR3 extends over 15 amino acids. Per germline, CDR1 SGHRS and CDR2 YFSETQ. The CDR3 bases are TGCGCCAGCACCCCCGGCCCGAGGCCCCCGGATGGCTACACCTTC. Protein: CASTPGPRPPDGYTF.

The V and J genes are TRBV6-6 and TRBJ1-3, with D unclear. Germline assignment: CDR1 MNHNY and CDR2 SVGAGI (reference sequence). The V end was cut by 5 bases, the J end by 0 bases, with 17 bases between. The CDR3 extends over 17 amino acids. The CDR3 nucleotides are TGTGCCAGCAGTCAGGACTACACCCGATACTCTGGAAACACCATATATTTT. Translated: CASSQDYTRYSGNTIYF.

The chain uses TRBV9 and TRBJ2-7, with 7 nucleotides matching TRBD1. With 4 bases clipped from V and 3 bases from J, the junction kept 7 bases outside the gene matches. Germline V gene data show CDR1 as SGDLS and CDR2 as YYNGEE. The CDR3 is 14 amino acids. In DNA, the CDR3 is TGTGCCAGCAGCCCCCCAGGGGGTCTCTACGAGCAGTACTTC. This codes for CASSPPGGLYEQYF.

The chain carries TRBV29-1 and TRBJ2-7, with D possibly TRBD1 on 5 matching bases. The V end was cut by 4 bases, the J end by 2 bases, with 9 bases between. The CDR3 contains 12 residues. Germline V gene lookup returns CDR1 SQVTM and CDR2 ANQGSEA. The CDR3 loop is CSVAQGPYEQYF. CDR3 coding DNA: TGCAGCGTTGCCCAGGGCCCCTACGAGCAGTACTTC.

The chain couples TRBV29-1 to TRBJ2-7; perhaps TRBD1 as D (6 bases). The CDR3 contains 14 residues. V lost 4 bases, J lost 3 bases, and 16 bases lay in between. Germline V gene lookup returns CDR1 SQVTM and CDR2 ANQGSEA. The CDR3 DNA is TGCAGCGTTGTTTACGAGACAGGTCTCTACGAGCAGTACTTC. This translates into CSVVYETGLYEQYF.

V usage is TRBV6-6 and J usage is TRBJ2-7, with a weak D call TRBD1 (5 bases). Germline CDR1 MNHNY, CDR2 SVGAGI (reference sequence). Trimming shortened V by 8 bases and J by 6 bases, and 11 bases separated the two germline ends. The length of the CDR3 is 11 residues. CDR3 coding DNA: TGTGCCAGCGCCCAGGGCGCCGAGCAGTACTTC. The encoded protein is CASAQGAEQYF.

Points on this clone: Compared with germline, one end of the junction differs, possibly owing to a read error. The gene calls are TRBV9 and TRBJ1-3, with TRBD1 as a possible D gene (6 bases). The length of the CDR3 is 15 residues. Per the germline V gene, CDR1 is SGDLS and CDR2 is YYNGEE. CDR3 DNA sequence: TGTGCCAGCAGCGTTAGGGGGGGCCCTGGGAACACCATATATTTT. Translating it yields CASSVRGGPGNTIYF.

This clone was detected once. This chain uses TRBV6-2 or TRBV6-3 with TRBJ2-5, with D possibly matching TRBD2 (5 bases). The CDR3 is 15 amino acids. V lost 0 bases to trimming and J lost 5 bases, with 13 bases between them. The germline gives CDR1 MNHEY, CDR2 SVGEGT. This CDR3 is CASSYSSGGRETQYF. The CDR3 region has the DNA TGTGCCAGCAGTTACTCCAGCGGAGGTCGGGAGACCCAGTACTTC.

Only a few counts were recorded for this clone. This rearrangement joins TRBV9 to TRBJ2-2; the match to TRBD1 covers 8 bases. Germline trimming cut 4 bases from V and 1 base from J; bases unmatched to any gene: 6. The germline gives CDR1 SGDLS, CDR2 YYNGEE. The CDR3 runs 16 residues. The chain's CDR3 is CASSSRTGRNTGELFF. The CDR3 coding sequence is TGTGCCAGCAGCTCCCGGACAGGGAGGAACACCGGGGAGCTGTTTTTT.

The chain is built from TRBV12-1 and TRBJ2-1; the D segment call TRBD1 is taken from the table without a DNA check. TRBV12-1 is a recognized pseudogene. The CDR3 has 14 amino acids. CDR3 in amino acids: CASSPGHRQDEQFF. The DNA for the CDR3 is TGTGCCAGCAGCCCGGGACACAGGCAGGATGAGCAGTTCTTC.

This sequence joins TRBV5-1 and TRBJ1-3; TRBD1 agrees at 9 bases. The V gene end was trimmed by 3 bases and the J gene end by 4 bases; junction bases not matched to a gene: 5. The germline CDR1 and CDR2 sequences are SGHRS and YFSETQ. The CDR3 length is 15 residues. The CDR3 sequence: CASSSGTGSGNTIYF. CDR3 nucleotide sequence: TGCGCCAGCAGCTCCGGGACAGGGTCCGGAAACACCATATATTTT.

V is TRBV5-1 and J is TRBJ2-2, with D maybe TRBD2 (6 bases). The V end lost 6 bases, the J end lost 3 bases, and 21 bases lay between the germline ends. The V gene's germline CDR1 is SGHRS and CDR2 YFSETQ. The CDR3 has 17 residues. In DNA, the CDR3 is TGCGCCAGCACCTCCAGTGGAGGGGTGGTGGACACCGGGGAGCTGTTTTTT. As protein: CASTSSGGVVDTGELFF.

There are a few counts of this clone. This chain joins TRBV28 and TRBJ1-1, with 7 bases aligning to TRBD1. The CDR3 consists of 16 residues. V lost 6 bases and J lost 4; bases outside the gene matches: 14. CDR1 and CDR2 (germline): MDHEN, SYDVKM. CDR3 in DNA: TGTGCCAGCAGCCCCCCAATAAACAGGGGTGGCACTGAAGCTTTCTTT. It specifies CASSPPINRGGTEAFF.

This chain uses TRBV27 with TRBJ2-2, with TRBD1 matching 10 bases. V gave up 5 bases and J gave up 6 bases; unmatched junction bases: 6. This CDR3 is built from 15 residues. In germline, CDR1 is MNHEY, CDR2 SMNVEV (reference sequence). The CDR3 DNA follows: TGTGCCAGCAGTACCCGACAGGGGGCCGCCGGGGAGCTGTTTTTT. It specifies CASSTRQGAAGELFF.

Details on this clone: A read error may produce the germline difference seen at one junction end. V is TRBV5-1 and J is TRBJ1-6, with D possibly being TRBD1 (5 bases). This CDR3 is 14 amino acids long. The V gene's germline CDR1 is SGHRS and CDR2 YFSETQ. In DNA, the CDR3 is TGCGCCAGCAGTAGGGGCTCCGATAATTCACCCCTCCACTTT. It is translated as CASSRGSDNSPLHF.

The J gene is TRBJ1-1, the V gene TRBV10-3, with D possibly TRBD1 on 6 matching bases. V gave up 2 bases and J gave up 1 base, with 11 bases separating them. CDR3 length: 15 amino acids. The germline V gene encodes CDR1 ENHRY and CDR2 SYGVKD. The CDR3: CAISENRGANTEAFF. The CDR3 region has the DNA TGTGCCATCAGTGAGAATCGGGGGGCGAACACTGAAGCTTTCTTT.

V and J are TRBV5-6 and TRBJ1-1, with 8 bases lining up with TRBD1. CDR1 is SGHDT, CDR2 YYEEEE, per germline. This CDR3 is 14 amino acids long. V was pared by 4 bases and J by 1 base, with 3 bases of the junction left unmatched. Here the CDR3 reads CASSADRGNTEAFF. The CDR3 coding sequence is TGTGCCAGCAGCGCCGACAGGGGGAACACTGAAGCTTTCTTT. Full variable domain (missing parts from reference TRBV5-6 and TRBJ1-1): DAGVTQSPTHLIKTRGQQVTLRCSPKSGHDTVSWYQQALGQGPQFIFQYYEEEERQRGNFPDRFSGHQFPNYSSELNVNALLLGDSALYLCASSADRGNTEAFFGQGTRLTVV.

The rearrangement uses TRBV24-1 and TRBJ2-1; 7 bases match TRBD1. The CDR3 covers 15 residues. V lost 3 bases to trimming and J lost 8 bases; unmatched junction nucleotides: 9. Looked up from germline, CDR1 is KGHDR and CDR2 is SFDVKD. CDR3: CATSDRTGAWYEQFF. CDR3 DNA: TGTGCCACCAGTGATAGAACAGGGGCTTGGTATGAGCAGTTCTTC.

With respect to this clone: At the DNA level, this CDR3 is encoded by other sequences in the same sample as well. The rearrangement uses TRBV9 and TRBJ2-3, with D tentatively TRBD2 (6 bases). The germline V and J ends were trimmed by 0 bases and 2 bases, with 10 bases remaining between them. This CDR3 spans 15 amino acids. Germline V gives CDR1 SGDLS, CDR2 YYNGEE. The CDR3 loop is CASSVGAGPTDTQYF. CDR3 in DNA: TGTGCCAGCAGCGTAGGTGCGGGGCCCACAGATACGCAGTATTTT. The full variable domain, in which reference TRBV9 and TRBJ2-3 provide the parts outside the CDR3, is DSGVTQTPKHLITATGQRVTLRCSPRSGDLSVYWYQQSLDQGLQFLIQYYNGEERAKGNILERFSAQQFPDLHSELNLSSLELGDSALYFCASSVGAGPTDTQYFGPGTRLTVL.